These T cell receptor beta chains were read from a single sample in a study of T-cell memory formation after mild COVID-19. TCRdb analysed the 5' RACE reads with MiXCR anew, one entry per CDR3 protein. The repertoire holds around 310,000 distinct CDR3 sequences, with approximately 22% as singletons. Material for sequencing was PBMCs or a T cell subset sorted from them (not recorded which). All receptors come from a man younger than 35 who had mild COVID-19 (a few samples of this study predate the infection). Cell type and time point are not known. Each CDR3 is given with its conserved first and last residue. D genes are given only for firm matches. Only part of the rows carry a size: once, few, many, or a class if the clone is expanded.

j_call clone_size v_call d_call cdr3_nt cdr3_aa
TRBJ2-1 - TRBV2 - TGTGCCAGCAGTGATTGGGACAACTACAATGAGCAGTTCTTC CASSDWDNYNEQFF
TRBJ1-2 - TRBV6-5 - TGTGCCAGCAGGGGGTATCTGGGCGATGGCTACACCTTC CASRGYLGDGYTF
TRBJ1-5 few TRBV7-8 - TGTGCCAGCAGCCTGGAGGGTCCACGGCCCCAGCATTTT CASSLEGPRPQHF
TRBJ1-2 many TRBV7-2 TRBD1 TGTGCCAGCAGCGCCCGGGAGGGGGCGCGGGATGGCTACACCTTC CASSAREGARDGYTF
TRBJ2-1 few TRBV20-1 - TGCAGTTGCCGCAGGGCAATGCGGTCCTACAATGAGCAGTTCTTC CSCRRAMRSYNEQFF
TRBJ2-7 few TRBV9 - TGTGCCAGCAGCGGATCGGGGCATCCCTACGAGCAGTACTTC CASSGSGHPYEQYF
TRBJ2-2 - TRBV20-1 - TGCAGTGCTAGATCTGCCCGGGACGGGAACACCGGGGAGCTGTTTTTT CSARSARDGNTGELFF
TRBJ2-3 - TRBV7-3 - TGTGCCAGCAGTCCTCAGGTATCTAGCACAGATACGCAGTATTTT CASSPQVSSTDTQYF
TRBJ1-3 - TRBV4-1 - TGCGCCAGCAGCCAAGTATCGTCAGGGCGCTCTGGAAACACCATATATTTT CASSQVSSGRSGNTIYF
TRBJ2-1 few TRBV5-6 - TGTGCCAGCAGCTTTTCCAGGGGAAATGAGCAGTTCTTC CASSFSRGNEQFF
TRBJ2-1 - TRBV7-9 TRBD2 TGTGCCAGCAGCCCAAGGACTAGCCCTACCTACAATGAGCAGTTCTTC CASSPRTSPTYNEQFF
TRBJ1-5 - TRBV5-6 - TGTGCCAGCAGCTTCTTGGGGAGTCAGCCCCAGCATTTT CASSFLGSQPQHF
TRBJ2-3 - TRBV20-1 - TGCAGTGCTCAAGGTTGGGGTGGGACAGATACGCAGTATTTT CSAQGWGGTDTQYF
TRBJ2-7 many TRBV4-1 - TGCGCCAGCAGCCAAGCCCCCACGGACAGCTACGAGCAGTACTTC CASSQAPTDSYEQYF
TRBJ1-2 many TRBV12-3/TRBV12-4 - TGTGCCAGCAGTTTAGGGGTTGGCTACACCTTC CASSLGVGYTF
TRBJ2-2 - TRBV5-5 TRBD1 TGTGCCAGCATCTTATACCCCGGGGACAGGGGAATTGGCGGGGAGCTGTTTTTT CASILYPGDRGIGGELFF
TRBJ2-2 - TRBV29-1 - TGCAGCGCCGAAACCCGGGGGAACACCGGGGAGCTGTTTTTT CSAETRGNTGELFF
TRBJ1-1 few TRBV7-6 - TGTGCCAGCAGCTCGGACACGAACACTGAAGCTTTCTTT CASSSDTNTEAFF